This T cell receptor beta chain was recorded in a study of neurological immune-mediated disorders. The V gene lost 6 bases and the J gene lost 2 bases, with 4 bases spanning the gap. The CDR3 runs 12 residues. Germline V gives CDR1 LGHNT, CDR2 FRNRAP. Ten or more counts support this clonotype. TCRdb used MiXCR to reprocess the 5' RACE reads, holding one entry per CDR3 protein. Among some 79,000 distinct CDR3 sequences listed, 13% to 15% were seen once. Material: PBMCs. The rearrangement links TRBV12-5 to TRBJ2-2; D is unresolved. This clonotype was sampled from a woman in her forties or fifties in good health. In nucleotides, the CDR3 is TGTGCTAGTGGCCTTAACACCGGGGAGCTGTTTTTT. The encoded protein is CASGLNTGELFF.